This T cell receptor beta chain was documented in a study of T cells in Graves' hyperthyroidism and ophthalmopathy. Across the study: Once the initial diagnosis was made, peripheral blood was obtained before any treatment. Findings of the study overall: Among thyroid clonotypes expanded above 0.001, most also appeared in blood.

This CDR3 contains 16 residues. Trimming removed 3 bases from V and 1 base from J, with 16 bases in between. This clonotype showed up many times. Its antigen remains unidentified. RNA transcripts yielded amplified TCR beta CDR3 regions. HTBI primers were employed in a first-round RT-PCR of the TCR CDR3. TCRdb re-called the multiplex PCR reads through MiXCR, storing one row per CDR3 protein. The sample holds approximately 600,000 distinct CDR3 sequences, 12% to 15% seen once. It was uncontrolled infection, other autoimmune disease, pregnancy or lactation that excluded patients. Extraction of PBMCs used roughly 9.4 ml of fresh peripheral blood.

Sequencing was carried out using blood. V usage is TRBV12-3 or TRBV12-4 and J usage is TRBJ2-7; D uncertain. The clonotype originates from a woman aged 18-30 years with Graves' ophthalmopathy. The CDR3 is CASSFYSGSSSYEQYF. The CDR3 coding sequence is TGTGCCAGCAGTTTTTATTCGGGCTCCTCTTCCTACGAGCAGTACTTC.